Shown below are 7 T cell receptor beta chains from a single sample sequenced in a study of CXCR3-negative and CXCR3-positive naive CD8 T cells (dated by TCRdb to the late 2010s). The sequencing machine was a NextSeq 550. The Human TCR Profiling Kit (MiLaboratory) was used to prepare UMI-labeled 5' RACE TRB cDNA libraries. Following TCRdb reprocessing, every CDR3 protein sequence forms one entry, and DNA is not provided. The sample's clone listing holds about 62,000 distinct CDR3 sequences. The ten largest clones represent 4.3% of the sample. Input material: naive CXCR3- CD8+ T cells from blood. Explained via the paper, the cell subset or site label denotes: CD45RO-CCR7+CD27+CD95- naive CD8+ T cells lacking CXCR3 (TNR3-). All receptors derive from a human donor in good health. Some clones in this sample may be carry-over from other donors' samples.

This chain connects TRBV29-1 to TRBJ1-2; the D call of TRBD1 rests on TCRdb alone, since no DNA is present to check it. The CDR3 sequence is 14 residues long. Per the germline V gene, CDR1 is SQVTM and CDR2 is ANQGSEA. The CDR3 region is CSVEDGTGNYGYTF.

The rearrangement joins TRBV7-9 to TRBJ2-7. Germline V lookup: CDR1 SEHNR, CDR2 FQNEAQ (reference sequence). CDR3 length equals 15 residues. CDR3 region: CASSLVPDGSYEQYF.

The V gene is TRBV14, the J gene TRBJ1-6; TCRdb indicates TRBD1, and absent DNA this call remains unverified. The germline CDR1 and CDR2 sequences are SGHDN and FVKESK. This CDR3 spans 15 amino acids. The CDR3 is CASSQVPGSNSPLHF.

The J gene is TRBJ2-3, the V gene TRBV15. The CDR3 spans 15 residues. Germline V gene data show CDR1 as LNHNV and CDR2 as YYDKDF (reference sequence). The CDR3 loop reads CATSSKASSTDTQYF.

J is TRBJ2-7 and V is TRBV29-1; TCRdb reports TRBD1, a call that lacks DNA to check it against. Looked up from germline, CDR1 is SQVTM and CDR2 is ANQGSEA. This CDR3 is 13 amino acids long. This CDR3 is CSALDMDVYEQYF.

The CDR3 is CASRLGQGAYEQYF. This chain connects TRBV12-3 or TRBV12-4 to TRBJ2-7; TCRdb's assignment of TRBD1 cannot be checked, as there is no DNA. The CDR3 loop spans 14 amino acids.

The chain has TRBV7-3 and TRBJ1-1; without DNA, the TCRdb call of TRBD1 cannot be checked. Germline CDR1 reads SGHTA; CDR2 reads FQGTGA. CDR3 size: 16 residues. The CDR3 region is CASSRAWPGVDTEAFF.